The source of this T cell receptor (beta chain) is a study of blood T cell repertoires in COVID-19. On the study more broadly: T cells, B-cell-depleted T cells, or PBMCs provided the cDNA or gDNA that served as material.

Original data processing: How many nucleated cells were present was estimated from reference gene primer amplification. The data were produced by immunoSEQ multiplex PCR, yet TCRdb's version contains in-frame clones alone and is incomplete. The D gene and trimming were derived from the DNA, and the V and J assignments and clone size from that table. This table holds roughly 320,000 clones, approximately 84% found once. The study recruited people aged about 18 to 89 years across approximately 24 US areas. This CDR3 has 17 residues. Trimming cost V 2 bases and J 4 bases; bases outside gene matches: 11. Per the germline V gene, CDR1 is LGHDT and CDR2 is YNNKEL (reference sequence).

The sample consisted of PBMCs or T cells enriched from blood (not recorded which). The chain employs TRBV3-1 (or the pseudogene TRBV3-2) and TRBJ1-1; 9 bases map to TRBD1. This TCR was sampled from a man aged 30 to 45 who had recovered from COVID-19. The CDR3 DNA follows: TGTGCCAGCAGCCAACCAACGGGGACAGGGAGAGGCACTGAAGCTTTCTTT. Translating it yields CASSQPTGTGRGTEAFF.